These 5 T cell receptor beta chains originate from one sample sequenced in a study of metastatic and nonmetastatic thyroid tumors. Patients had received no treatment of any kind before thyroid surgery. TCRdb reanalyzed the PCR reads with MiXCR. This sample carries roughly 55,000 clones, around 16% of them seen once, and the ten largest clones take just under 9.5%. The sequencing input was blood. These receptors were obtained from a male donor with papillary thyroid cancer or a benign thyroid nodule (not recorded which). Some clones in this sample may be carry-over from other donors' samples.

In the case of this clone: With a much larger clone just one base away, this may be a read error. V usage is TRBV11-1 and J usage is TRBJ2-3; no reliable D call. Germline CDR1 reads SGHAT; CDR2 reads FQDESV (reference sequence). Trimming removed 0 bases at V and 1 base at J, with 14 bases between. The CDR3 totals 17 residues. The CDR3, as DNA: TGTGCCAGCAGCTTAGCGTCCGATGCCCTGGGCACAGATACGCAGTATTTT. Translated, it gives CASSLASDALGTDTQYF.

This clone was detected ten times or more. The rearrangement uses TRBV2 and TRBJ2-1; 12 bases fit TRBD2. This CDR3 has 16 amino acids. Trimming took 4 bases from V and 5 from J; bases not matched to a gene: 6. Germline V lookup: CDR1 SNHLY, CDR2 FYNNEI. This CDR3 is CASSGWLAGGHNEQFF. The CDR3 DNA reads TGTGCCAGCAGTGGGTGGCTAGCGGGGGGGCACAATGAGCAGTTCTTC.

This clone was picked up a small number of times. One junction end does not reproduce the germline sequence, and a read error may be involved. The sample has other DNA sequences that encode this CDR3 too. This chain uses TRBV3-1 with TRBJ1-1; no firm D call. In germline, CDR1 is LGHDT, CDR2 YNNKEL (reference sequence). The CDR3 has 12 amino acids. This CDR3 is CASSRTGGEAFF. CDR3 in DNA: TGCGCCAGCTCCCGGACCGGCGGTGAAGCTTTCTTT. The full variable domain, completed using reference TRBV3-1 and TRBJ1-1, is DTAVSQTPKYLVTQMGNDKSIKCEQNLGHDTMYWYKQDSKKFLKIMFSYNNKELIINETVPNRFSPKSPDKAHLNLHINSLELGDSAVYFCASSRTGGEAFFGQGTRLTVV.

This clone was detected a few times. V is TRBV27 and J is TRBJ1-6; D might be TRBD1 (5 bases). Germline values: CDR1 MNHEY, CDR2 SMNVEV (reference sequence). This CDR3 has 16 residues. Trimming cost V 6 bases and J 0 bases, with 12 bases left between them. CDR3 residues: CASRQGWSSYNSPLHF. CDR3 in DNA: TGTGCCAGCAGGCAGGGCTGGAGCTCCTATAATTCACCCCTCCACTTT.

This clone was counted at least ten times. The chain carries TRBV5-1 and TRBJ2-3, with D possibly being TRBD2 (6 bases). Germline values: CDR1 SGHRS, CDR2 YFSETQ. Trimming cost V 4 bases and J 4 bases, with 19 bases left between them. The CDR3 runs 16 residues. The CDR3: CASSQESRGGSDTQYF. For the CDR3, the DNA is TGCGCCAGCAGCCAAGAGTCTAGGGGAGGCTCAGATACGCAGTATTTT.